The source of this T cell receptor beta chain is a study of T cell responses to AZD1222 COVID-19 vaccine. Overall study results and limits: Spike-wide vaccine-associated CD4 TCRs dominated at 160-218 and 743-854. Per reports, nearly half of all spike-specific TCRs target regions that are unmutated in variants.

Remarks on this clone: No antigen is known for it.

The germline V gene encodes CDR1 MDHEN and CDR2 SYDVKM. The CDR3 loop spans 16 amino acids. The trim removed 2 bases at V and 1 base at J, leaving 2 bases unmatched. Repertoires were generated with immunoSEQ multiplex PCR, while TCRdb's copy carries only in-frame clones and drops some. This table holds around 110,000 clones, 70% to 90% found once. The clonotype comes from an adult in good health. This chain connects TRBV28 to TRBJ1-5; 10 nucleotides line up with TRBD1. Sequenced material: peripheral blood, taken on day 0 of MenACWY control vaccination. CDR3 sequence reads: CASSLGGQGSNQPQHF. In nucleotides, the CDR3 is TGTGCCAGCAGTTTAGGGGGACAGGGGAGCAATCAGCCCCAGCATTTT.